This T cell receptor (beta chain) was identified during a study of cytomegalovirus exposure and HLA in healthy donors (dated by TCRdb to the late 2010s). Background on the whole study: In an earlier analysis of roughly 590 of the donors, 276 Gb of sequence data and 117 million unique TCR beta sequences from about 190 million T cells were reported. An early release that covered fewer than 750 HLA-typed donors contained approximately 300 gigabases of sequencing data and 80 million or so unique TCR sequences. Of the roughly 410 genotyped donors, approximately 80% were placed in the genetic ancestry cluster associated with self-reported Caucasian donors. The aim of the study was to test whether cataloging public T cell receptors could identify signatures of past pathogen exposure. The study used immunosequencing to profile the T cell repertoires of approximately 630 subjects and linked those repertoires to cytomegalovirus serostatus. Along with the roughly 670-subject first cohort, a separate validation cohort of over a hundred different subjects was used. To predict cytomegalovirus infection status, the study brought together high-throughput TCR immunosequencing, statistical association of individual TCRs with disease status, and machine learning. A later analysis re-examined previously published TCR beta repertoires from about 700 donors and added high-resolution HLA genotyping to investigate patterns of TCR occurrence. The later analysis used no new phenotypic data to find candidate immune exposures, relying instead on TCR beta sequences and their occurrence across donors. In an earlier analysis of 587 of the donors, high-throughput TCR beta sequencing was used to judge whether each TCR beta V gene segment behaved as functional or pseudogenic. Donor age, sex, ethnicity and CMV serostatus were compiled together with the repertoire data. In a later genetic analysis, genome-wide SNP genotypes for 398 of the 666 donors were used, and that subset was treated as a discovery cohort. Every repertoire in the discovery cohort had been generated on one and the same sequencing platform. HLA typing included class I and class II loci at four-digit resolution. Typing coverage varied by locus: roughly 620-630 donors for A, B, C, DRB1 and DQB1; 500 to 550 for DQA1; more than 600 for DPA1; 450 to 480 for DPB1. Roughly 5 DR-DQ haplotypes were handled as single units for association and clustering, since linkage in the cohort was strong. On average, about 200,000 unique TCR beta nucleotide sequences were sequenced per donor among 398 genotyped donors of the cohort, with about 19% of those sequences being non-productive.

The cohort comprised approximately 700 healthy bone marrow donors. At the time of sampling, all cohort members were nominally healthy, though unrecorded immune exposures were likely present. The donor tested CMV seropositive and was one of the 289 seropositive cohort members. Every donor gave a peripheral blood sample, and the peripheral blood mononuclear cells from that sample were used for TCR beta sequencing. Genomic DNA extraction from the blood cell samples was performed with the Qiagen DNeasy Blood Extraction Kit. A word on this clone: No cognate antigen has been identified for it. Nothing much larger sits one base from this clone, and base qualities are not available.

The paper's findings and limits, for the study overall: Because HLA typing was unavailable for some donors at each locus, only the typed subset was used in association tests. Several of the top co-occurrence clusters appeared to be linked to parvovirus B19, influenza, CMV and Epstein-Barr virus, according to a later analysis. In a later analysis, HLA-associated TCR beta chains were found to be more clonally expanded and to have lower generation probabilities than equally common non-associated chains. Some IMGT-functional V segments, including TRBV6-2 and TRBV6-3, could not be distinguished by the 87-base-pair reads and were therefore excluded. Most TCR sequences were seen in very few donors, while some public TCRs were found in many individuals. A later genetic analysis associated a missense DCLRE1C variant with V-gene and J-gene trimming of TCR beta chains, and an independent cohort replicated the association. Sequencing depth was assumed to be roughly uniform across donors in the presence/absence analyses, though that assumption may not hold. In a later analysis, over 15,000 TCR beta sequences were associated with specific HLA alleles at a false discovery rate of 0.05. Compared with the 666-donor mean, donors in an Asian-associated ancestry cluster had fewer N-insertions in productive TCRs, according to a later genetic analysis. In a later analysis, TCR association rates were found to vary across HLA loci, with the most associated TCRs seen for DRB1 alleles and the fewest for HLA-C alleles. Correlated functional status among segregating V segments might be attributable to linkage disequilibrium, but an unknown experimental factor could not be ruled out. When HLA alleles, especially DR and DQ, strongly co-occurred, TCR associations were difficult to assign to individual alleles. Because counts were too low, 15 to 20 rarely observed V segments, including chromosome 9 orphons, were left out of the earlier analysis of a few hundred of the donors. Most CMV-associated TCR beta chains appeared to be HLA-restricted in a later analysis, and the HLA associations seemed to be driven largely by CMV exposure. In an earlier analysis of about 600 of the donors, most TCR beta V segments appeared in productive rearrangements about 90% or about 30% of the time, broadly matching IMGT annotations. A further reported finding was that TCR beta sequences accurately predicted the HLA-A and HLA-B alleles for most subjects in the first cohort. The study listed 150 to 200 TCR beta chains as associated with cytomegalovirus. Immune exposure information for the cohort was limited to CMV serostatus. A few of the identified cytomegalovirus-associated TCR beta chains were confirmed in vitro to be specific for cytomegalovirus antigens. Cytomegalovirus status was reported to be diagnosed by the classifier with high specificity and sensitivity in both the original and validation cohorts. In this cohort, only TCR beta chains were sequenced, and detectable features were limited by the absence of alpha or paired-chain data. It was suggested by the authors that the approach could potentially be generalized to other disease states and immunological phenotypes. A cluster of highly shared sequence variants was judged likely to be a technical artifact of the sequencing pipeline.

There are 14 amino acids in the CDR3, from cysteine to phenylalanine inclusive. Only the CDR3 region is kept as DNA, spanning 42 bases read in frame from base 1. Deletion took 1 base off V and 3 bases off J, with a span of 7 bases between the germline ends. CDR1 is given as MNHNS and CDR2 as SASEGT, both from the germline V gene. Library construction relied on the immunoSEQ multiplex PCR assay. A mixture of 60 forward primers for TCR Vbeta segments and 13 reverse primers for TCR Jbeta segments was used in the multiplex PCR. The CDR3 region of rearranged TCR beta genes was amplified from genomic DNA by a multiplex PCR assay. On the Illumina HiSeq System, the amplified TCR beta libraries were sequenced as 87-base-pair reads. Under the source paper's analysis protocol: In a later analysis, around 80 million unique TCR beta chains were counted across the 650 to 700 repertoires, and approximately 9.9 million of these chains were shared by at least two donors. Raw reads were error-corrected and collapsed into unique sequences by a nearest-neighbor algorithm in which closely related sequences were merged to remove PCR and sequencing errors. CDR3 sequences were aligned to IMGT reference sequences to assign V, D and J gene segments. For a sequence to be retained, a match of at least six nucleotides to both a V gene segment and a J gene segment was required. A rearrangement was called productive if the CDR3 had no stop codons and remained in frame with V and J, and every other rearrangement was called non-productive. CDR3 was defined according to IMGT convention as the region running from the second conserved V-encoded cysteine to the conserved J-encoded phenylalanine. In an earlier analysis of around 600 of the donors, sequences lacking an unambiguous match to a single V gene segment were excluded. An earlier analysis of fewer than 650 of the donors classified V segments as functional when productive rearrangements were above 56.7% and as segregating when the standard deviation between donors was above 5%. A statistical classification framework was built to diagnose cytomegalovirus status from the catalog of TCR beta chain sequences. In a later analysis, V and J genes were assigned by comparing TCR nucleotide sequences against IMGT/GENE-DB human TR gene sequences. A later analysis assigned CDR3 sequences and most-parsimonious VDJ recombination scenarios with the TCRdist pipeline. In a later analysis, every TCR beta chain was defined by the combination of its CDR3 amino acid sequence and its V-gene family, and reads without a unique V-gene family were dropped. In a later analysis, a few hundred highly shared, low-generation-probability nucleotide sequences were removed to address suspected cross-contamination and a sequencing artifact. For each public chain, a later analysis derived a clonal expansion index from normalized ranks of inferred template counts within each repertoire. Generation probabilities in a later analysis came from a VDJ recombination model fitted to out-of-frame rearrangements, and those results were checked against IGoR. In a later analysis, TCR-TCR, TCR-HLA and TCR-CMV co-occurrence was scored with hypergeometric tests, and a repertoire-size bias correction was applied to TCR pairs. A later analysis estimated false discovery rates by permuting HLA or CMV assignments 20 times. In a later analysis, co-occurring TCRs were grouped with DBSCAN, and TCRdist sequence similarity was added when clustering was performed within HLA-allele-positive subsets. For co-occurrence clustering, repertoires with fewer than 30,000 or more than 120,000 public chains were excluded, along with 5 or 6 repertoires with anomalous nucleotide sharing. This is the immuneACCESS table as TCRdb keeps it, with only in-frame sequences that have V and J called. A part of the clones is gone; compared with another copy, unresolved V genes explain less than half, and the rest is unexplained. For V, J and clone size, that table is used; D and trimming come from the DNA. A total of 150,000 to 200,000 clones appear in this sample, 80% of them only once. Clones ranked in the top ten supply roughly 6.3% of the sample.

The chain is assembled from TRBV6-1 and TRBJ2-1; possibly the D gene is TRBD2, per 5 matching bases. The clonotype was recovered from a male donor in good health and CMV-seropositive. Sequencing was done on a sample of PBMCs. The nucleotides read TGTGCCAGCAGTGAAGGCCGGGACTACAATGAGCAGTTCTTC. Translated, it gives CASSEGRDYNEQFF.